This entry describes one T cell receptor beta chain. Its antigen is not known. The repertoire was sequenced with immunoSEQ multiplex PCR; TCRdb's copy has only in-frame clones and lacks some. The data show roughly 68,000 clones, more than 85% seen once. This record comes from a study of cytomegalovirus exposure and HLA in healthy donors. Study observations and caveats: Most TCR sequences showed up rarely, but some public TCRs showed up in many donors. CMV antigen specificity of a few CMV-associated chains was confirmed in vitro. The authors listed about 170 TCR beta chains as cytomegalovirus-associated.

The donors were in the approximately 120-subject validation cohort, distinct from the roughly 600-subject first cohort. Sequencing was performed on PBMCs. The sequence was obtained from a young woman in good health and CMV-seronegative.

The CDR3 region has the DNA TGTGCCAGCACCCCTAGCGGGGGGGTAACCTACAATGAGCAGTTCTTC. This sequence encodes CASTPSGGVTYNEQFF. The chain employs TRBV9 and TRBJ2-1; 12 bases map to TRBD2. Germline loops: CDR1 SGDLS, CDR2 YYNGEE. The CDR3 consists of 16 residues. J was trimmed by 2 bases and V by 6 bases; bases with no gene match: 6.